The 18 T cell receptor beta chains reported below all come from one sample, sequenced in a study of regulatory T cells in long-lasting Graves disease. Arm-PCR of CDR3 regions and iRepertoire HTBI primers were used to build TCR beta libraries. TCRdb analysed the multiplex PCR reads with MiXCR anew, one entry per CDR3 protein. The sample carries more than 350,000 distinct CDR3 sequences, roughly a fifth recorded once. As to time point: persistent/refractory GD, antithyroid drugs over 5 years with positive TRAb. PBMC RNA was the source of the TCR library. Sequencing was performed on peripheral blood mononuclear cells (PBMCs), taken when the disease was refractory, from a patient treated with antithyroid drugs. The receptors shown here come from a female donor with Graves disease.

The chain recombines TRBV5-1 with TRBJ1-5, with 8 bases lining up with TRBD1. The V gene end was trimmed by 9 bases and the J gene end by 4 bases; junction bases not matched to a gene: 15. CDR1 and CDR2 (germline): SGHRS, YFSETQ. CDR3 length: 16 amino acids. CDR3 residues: CANYSTGTGCNQPQHF. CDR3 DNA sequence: TGCGCCAACTACTCTACCGGGACAGGATGTAATCAGCCCCAGCATTTT.

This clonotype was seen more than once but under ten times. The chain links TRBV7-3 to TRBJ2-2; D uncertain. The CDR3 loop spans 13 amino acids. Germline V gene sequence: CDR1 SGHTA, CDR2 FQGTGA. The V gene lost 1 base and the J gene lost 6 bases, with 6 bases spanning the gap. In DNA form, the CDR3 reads TGTGCCAGCAGCTTAATTCTGGCCGGGGAGCTGTTTTTT. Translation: CASSLILAGELFF.

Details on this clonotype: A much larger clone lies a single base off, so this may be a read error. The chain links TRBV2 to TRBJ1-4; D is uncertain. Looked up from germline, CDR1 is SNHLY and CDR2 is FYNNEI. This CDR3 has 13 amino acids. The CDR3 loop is CADREGVNEKLVF. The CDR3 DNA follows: TGTGCAGACCGAGAAGGAGTGAATGAAAAACTGGTTTTT.

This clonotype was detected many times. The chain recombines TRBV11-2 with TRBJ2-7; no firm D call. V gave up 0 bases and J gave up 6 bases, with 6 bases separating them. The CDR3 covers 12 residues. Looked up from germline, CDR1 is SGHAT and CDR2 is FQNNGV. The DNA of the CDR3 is TGTGCCAGCAGCTTAGAGGGTCTCGAGCAGTACTTC. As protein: CASSLEGLEQYF.

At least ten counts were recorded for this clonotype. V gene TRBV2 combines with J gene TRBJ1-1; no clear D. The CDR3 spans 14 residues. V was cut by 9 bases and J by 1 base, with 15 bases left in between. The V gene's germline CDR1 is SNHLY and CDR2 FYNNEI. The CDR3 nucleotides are TGTGCCAGGGGCCCAGGCAAAAAGAACACTGAAGCTTTCTTT. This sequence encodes CARGPGKKNTEAFF.

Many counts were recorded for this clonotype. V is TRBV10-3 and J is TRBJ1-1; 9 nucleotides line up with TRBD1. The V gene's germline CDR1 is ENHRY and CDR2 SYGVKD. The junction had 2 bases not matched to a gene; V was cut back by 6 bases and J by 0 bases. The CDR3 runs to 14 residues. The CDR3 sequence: CAISGQGLNTEAFF. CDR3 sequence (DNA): TGTGCCATCAGCGGACAGGGGCTGAACACTGAAGCTTTCTTT.

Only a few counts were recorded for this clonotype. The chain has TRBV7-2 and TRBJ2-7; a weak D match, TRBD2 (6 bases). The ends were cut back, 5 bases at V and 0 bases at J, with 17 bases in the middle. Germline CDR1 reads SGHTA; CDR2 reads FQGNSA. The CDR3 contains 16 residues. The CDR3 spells CASSPSSTRLSYEQYF. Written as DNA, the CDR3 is TGTGCCAGCAGCCCGTCCTCGACTAGACTCTCCTACGAGCAGTACTTC.

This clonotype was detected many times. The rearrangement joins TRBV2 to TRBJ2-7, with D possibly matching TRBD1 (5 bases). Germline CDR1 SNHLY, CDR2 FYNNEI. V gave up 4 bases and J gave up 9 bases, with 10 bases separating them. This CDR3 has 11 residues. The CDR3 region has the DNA TGTGCCAGCAGTGGACAGAACGGGCAGTACTTC. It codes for CASSGQNGQYF.

The CDR3 reads CASSPDNYNEQFF. In nucleotides, the CDR3 is TGTGCCAGCAGCCCGGACAACTACAATGAGCAGTTCTTC. The chain combines TRBV11-2 with TRBJ2-1, with a possible D match to TRBD1 (5 bases). The V end lost 5 bases, the J end lost 3 bases, and 8 bases lay between the germline ends. This CDR3 has 13 residues. Germline V lookup: CDR1 SGHAT, CDR2 FQNNGV.

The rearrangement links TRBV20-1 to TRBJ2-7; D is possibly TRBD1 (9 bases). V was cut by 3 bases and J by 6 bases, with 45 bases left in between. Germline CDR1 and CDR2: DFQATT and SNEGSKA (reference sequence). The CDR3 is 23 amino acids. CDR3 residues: CSASGSETGGLVVLGLERSEQYF. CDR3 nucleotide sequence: TGCAGTGCTAGTGGGTCGGAGACAGGGGGTTTGGTGGTTCTGGGACTAGAAAGGTCCGAGCAGTACTTC.

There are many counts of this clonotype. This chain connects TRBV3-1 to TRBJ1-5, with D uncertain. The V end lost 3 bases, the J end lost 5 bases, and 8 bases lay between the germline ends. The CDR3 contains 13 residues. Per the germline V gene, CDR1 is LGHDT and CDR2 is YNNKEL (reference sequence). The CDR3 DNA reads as TGTGCCAGCAGCCAGTCGGGAGATCAGCCCCAGCATTTT. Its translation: CASSQSGDQPQHF.

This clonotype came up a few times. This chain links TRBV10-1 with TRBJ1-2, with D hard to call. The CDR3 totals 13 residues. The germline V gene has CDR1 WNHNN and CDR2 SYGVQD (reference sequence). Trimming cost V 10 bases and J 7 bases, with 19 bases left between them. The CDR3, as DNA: TGCGCCATCCCAAGGATCCGGCGCTGTGGCTACACCTTC. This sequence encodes CAIPRIRRCGYTF.

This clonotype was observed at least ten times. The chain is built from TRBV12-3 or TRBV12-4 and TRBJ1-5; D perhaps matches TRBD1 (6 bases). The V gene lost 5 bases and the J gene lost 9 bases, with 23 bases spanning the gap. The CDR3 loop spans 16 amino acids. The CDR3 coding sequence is TGTGCCAGCAGTCCGCGCCGGGCCCAGGGGAAAGGGCCCCAGCATTTT. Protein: CASSPRRAQGKGPQHF.

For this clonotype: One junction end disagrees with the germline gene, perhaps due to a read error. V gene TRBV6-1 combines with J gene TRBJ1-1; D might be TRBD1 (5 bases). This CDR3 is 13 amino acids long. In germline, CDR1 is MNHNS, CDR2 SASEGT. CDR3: CTSSVGENTEAFF. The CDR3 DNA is TGTACCAGCAGTGTAGGGGAGAACACTGAAGCTTTCTTT.

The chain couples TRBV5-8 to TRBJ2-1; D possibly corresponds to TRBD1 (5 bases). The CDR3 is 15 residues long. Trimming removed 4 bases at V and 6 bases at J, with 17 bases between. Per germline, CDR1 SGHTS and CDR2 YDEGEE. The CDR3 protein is CASSHSGWGPNEQFF. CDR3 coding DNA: TGTGCCAGCAGCCACAGTGGGTGGGGCCCCAATGAGCAGTTCTTC. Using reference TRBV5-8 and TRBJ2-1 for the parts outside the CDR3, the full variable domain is EAGVTQSPTHLIKTRGQQATLRCSPISGHTSVYWYQQALGLGLQFLLWYDEGEERNRGNFPPRFSGRQFPNYSSELNVNALELEDSALYLCASSHSGWGPNEQFFGPGTRLTVL.

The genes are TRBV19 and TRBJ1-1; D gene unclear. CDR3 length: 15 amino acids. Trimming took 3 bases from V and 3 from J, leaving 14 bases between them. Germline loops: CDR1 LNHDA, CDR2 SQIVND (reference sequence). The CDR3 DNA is TGTGCCAGTAGTATCGCAAGGGCTGGGGACACTGAAGCTTTCTTT. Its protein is CASSIARAGDTEAFF.

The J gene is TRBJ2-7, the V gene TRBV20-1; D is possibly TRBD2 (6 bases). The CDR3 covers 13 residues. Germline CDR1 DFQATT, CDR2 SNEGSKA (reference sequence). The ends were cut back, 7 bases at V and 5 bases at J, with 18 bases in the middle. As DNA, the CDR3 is TGCAGTGGGGCCGAGACTAGTATCGACGAGCAGTACTTC. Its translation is CSGAETSIDEQYF.

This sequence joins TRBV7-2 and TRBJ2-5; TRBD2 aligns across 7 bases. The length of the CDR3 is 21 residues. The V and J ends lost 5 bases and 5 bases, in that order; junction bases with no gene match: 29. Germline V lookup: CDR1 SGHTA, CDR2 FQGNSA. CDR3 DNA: TGTGCCAGCAGCCTTCCCACTTGGGGCGGGAGCTCGACTACTCTCCCTGAGACCCAGTACTTC. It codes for CASSLPTWGGSSTTLPETQYF.